A single sample gave rise to the 8 T cell receptor beta chains below, sequenced in a study of CD8+CD57+ T cells in acquired aplastic anemia (dated by TCRdb to the late 2010s). Sequenced on an Illumina HiSeq 2000. TCR beta VDJ combination and CDR3 sequence profiling used genomic DNA as the template. TCRdb handled the public reads itself, with Q25 trimming in fastp and clone calling in MiXCR, and kept productive beta chains. Identical CDR3 protein sequences are pooled into one entry, listed with their most common genes and DNA. Within this sample are some 200,000 distinct CDR3 sequences, with less than 60% of them counted one time only. The ten largest clonotypes hold roughly 2% of the sample. Patients chosen for sequencing had shown expansion of CD8+CD57+ cells by flow cytometry. The specimen was sorted CD4+, CD8+, or CD8+CD57+ T cells (not recorded which) from PBMCs. The receptors were sampled from a human donor with aplastic anemia.

The chain joins TRBV2 to TRBJ2-6; tentative D call: TRBD1 (5 bases). CDR1 and CDR2 from the germline V gene are SNHLY and FYNNEI. The CDR3 sequence is 15 residues long. Trimming cost V 3 bases and J 2 bases, with 8 bases left between them. The CDR3 coding sequence is TGTGCCAGCAGTGATAGCAGGGCTGGGGCCAACGTCCTGACTTTC. This gives the protein CASSDSRAGANVLTF.

The chain combines TRBV7-9 with TRBJ1-6, with 8 nucleotides matching TRBD1. The germline V gene encodes CDR1 SEHNR and CDR2 FQNEAQ (reference sequence). The CDR3 contains 13 residues. The V and J ends lost 6 bases and 14 bases, in that order; junction bases with no gene match: 9. CDR3 region: CASSYGQGLALHF. DNA for the CDR3: TGTGCCAGCAGTTACGGACAGGGTCTCGCCCTCCACTTT.

This clonotype occurred a few times. The chain links TRBV5-6 to TRBJ2-7; D call uncertain. The CDR3 sequence is 13 residues long. V gave up 0 bases and J gave up 2 bases, with 6 bases separating them. Germline V gene sequence: CDR1 SGHDT, CDR2 YYEEEE. In nucleotides, the CDR3 is TGTGCCAGCAGCTTGGGGAATCCCTACGAGCAGTACTTC. Translating gives CASSLGNPYEQYF.

The chain has TRBV10-3 and TRBJ1-3, with D perhaps matching TRBD1 (6 bases). Germline CDR1 reads ENHRY; CDR2 reads SYGVKD. V shed 6 bases and J shed 0 bases, with 21 bases lying between them. This CDR3 is 18 amino acids long. CDR3 in amino acids: CAIRSGQGREISGNTIYF. CDR3 in DNA: TGTGCCATCAGATCCGGGCAGGGGAGGGAAATCTCTGGAAACACCATATATTTT.

This clonotype showed up just once. A much larger clone lies one base from this, so it may be a read error. The gene calls are TRBV6-1 and TRBJ1-1; TRBD1 matches at 7 bases. This CDR3 comprises 13 residues. V lost 2 bases and J lost 10; bases outside the gene matches: 7. In germline, CDR1 is MNHNS, CDR2 SASEGT. The CDR3 nucleotides are TGTGCCAGCAGTGAAAGCCCACAGGGGCGAGCTTTCTTT. This sequence encodes CASSESPQGRAFF.

This clonotype has a handful of counts. The chain combines TRBV10-3 with TRBJ1-4; D gene ambiguous. The CDR3 is 14 residues long. V lost 0 bases and J 12 bases, leaving 14 bases between the germline ends. Germline V gene data show CDR1 as ENHRY and CDR2 as SYGVKD. The CDR3 spells CAISESGSLVELFF. The CDR3 coding sequence is TGTGCCATCAGTGAGTCGGGCAGCCTGGTAGAACTGTTTTTT.

This chain connects TRBV5-8 to TRBJ2-3; 7 bases are shared with TRBD2. J lost 4 bases, V lost 4 bases, and 6 bases had no gene match. There are 14 residues in the CDR3. Germline V CDR1 and CDR2: SGHTS, YDEGEE. CDR3 in amino acids: CASSPWGGADTQYF. CDR3 DNA sequence: TGTGCCAGCAGCCCCTGGGGGGGGGCAGATACGCAGTATTTT.

This clonotype was seen ten or more times. The rearrangement uses TRBV20-1 and TRBJ1-1; 8 bases fit TRBD1. The germline V gene encodes CDR1 DFQATT and CDR2 SNEGSKA (reference sequence). The CDR3 spans 15 residues. J gave up 0 bases and V 3 bases, and 6 bases lay outside the gene matches. CDR3 coding DNA: TGCAGTGCTAGGGACAGGGTTACGGTGAACACTGAAGCTTTCTTT. Amino acids: CSARDRVTVNTEAFF.